This T cell receptor beta chain was sequenced in a study of blood T cell repertoires in COVID-19. The germline V gene has CDR1 MGHRA and CDR2 YSYEKL. Trimming removed 0 bases from V and 4 bases from J, with 7 bases in between. This CDR3 is built from 14 residues. Clones were read by immunoSEQ multiplex PCR, and TCRdb kept only the in-frame ones, dropping some. This sample yields about 200,000 clones, of which approximately 91% are seen a single time; 18% belongs to the top ten. The chain has TRBV4-1 and TRBJ2-1; D perhaps matches TRBD2 (6 bases). The sequence was collected from a man between 50 and 59 years old with COVID-19, enrolled during active disease. Sequencing used peripheral blood. This chain's CDR3 is CASSQEGGYNEQFF. The CDR3 DNA follows: TGCGCCAGCAGCCAAGAGGGAGGTTACAATGAGCAGTTCTTC.